Here is one TCR beta chain with its context. Its antigen is currently unknown. V gave up 1 base and J gave up 4 bases, with 10 bases separating them. The CDR3 has 14 amino acids. CDR1 and CDR2 (germline): LGHNA, YSLEER. This sample was taken from a study of identical twins. General observations from the study: There were fewer insertions in abundant cord blood beta clonotypes, but memory repertoires showed no such pattern.

A universal primer binding site was introduced by template switching. The final cDNA contained unique molecular identifiers. From the 5' RACE reads, TCRdb called clonotypes with MiXCR, one entry per CDR3 protein. The table records some 1,600,000 distinct CDR3 sequences, about 30% of them present only once. Sample: cord blood. The receptor was derived from a newborn girl in good health. This chain connects TRBV4-3 to TRBJ1-2; D is uncertain. Here the CDR3 reads CASSQGPALYGYTF. CDR3 coding DNA: TGCGCCAGCAGCCAAGGACCAGCCCTCTATGGCTACACCTTC.